This paragraph reports one TCR beta chain. Germline is not matched at one junction end, which may reflect a read error. The entry originates in a study of control samples from healthy donors and cancer patients. The assay was immunoSEQ multiplex PCR, and TCRdb's table has in-frame clones only and misses some. This table holds 100,000 to 150,000 clones, roughly 92% found once. Germline CDR1 GTSNPN, CDR2 SVGIG (reference sequence). CDR3 length: 15 amino acids. Material for sequencing was PBMCs. The chain recombines TRBV30 with TRBJ2-1, with D tentatively TRBD1 or TRBD2 (5 bases each). The sequence came from a man of 80 years or more with head and neck cancer. The CDR3 DNA reads as TGTGCCTGGAAAGAACGGGACCTAAGGGGCAATAAGCAGTTCTTC. Translation gives CAWKERDLRGNKQFF.